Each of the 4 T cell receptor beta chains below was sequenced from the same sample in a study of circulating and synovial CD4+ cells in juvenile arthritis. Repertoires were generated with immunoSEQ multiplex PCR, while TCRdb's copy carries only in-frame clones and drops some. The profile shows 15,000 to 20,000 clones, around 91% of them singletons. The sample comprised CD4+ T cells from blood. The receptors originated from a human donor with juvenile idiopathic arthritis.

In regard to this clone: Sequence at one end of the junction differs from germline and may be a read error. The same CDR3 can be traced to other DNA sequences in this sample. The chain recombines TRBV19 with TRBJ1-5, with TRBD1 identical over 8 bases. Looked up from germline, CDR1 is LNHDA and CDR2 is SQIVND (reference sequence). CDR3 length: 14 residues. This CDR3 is CASSVTGGNQPQHF. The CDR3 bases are TGCGCCAGTAGTGTGACAGGGGGCAATCAGCCCCAGCATTTT.

CDR3 loop: CASSVGGGATEAFF. CDR3 bases: TGTGCCAGCAGCGTAGGAGGGGGAGCCACTGAAGCTTTCTTT. V and J are TRBV9 and TRBJ1-1, with TRBD1 as a possible D gene (6 bases). V was pared by 0 bases and J by 4 bases, with 10 bases between. The CDR3 sequence is 14 residues long. Germline assignment: CDR1 SGDLS and CDR2 YYNGEE.

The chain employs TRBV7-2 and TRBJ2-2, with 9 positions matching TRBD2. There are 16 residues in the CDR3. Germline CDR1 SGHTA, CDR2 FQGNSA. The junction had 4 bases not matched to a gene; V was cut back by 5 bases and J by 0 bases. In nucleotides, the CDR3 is TGTGCCAGCAGCCTAAGACTAGCGGCGAACACCGGGGAGCTGTTTTTT. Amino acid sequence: CASSLRLAANTGELFF.

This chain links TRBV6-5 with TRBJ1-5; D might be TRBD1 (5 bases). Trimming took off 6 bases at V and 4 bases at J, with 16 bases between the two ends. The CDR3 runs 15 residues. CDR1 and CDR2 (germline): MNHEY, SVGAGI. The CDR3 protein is CASSPRAGRNQPQHF. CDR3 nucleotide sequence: TGTGCCAGCAGCCCTAGGGCAGGGAGGAATCAGCCCCAGCATTTT.